The text below deals with one T cell receptor beta chain. This sample was taken from a study of blood T cell repertoires in COVID-19. Study at large: Specimens from acute and convalescent COVID-19 originated in the United States, Italy and Spain. Sample material is recorded as cDNA or gDNA derived from T cells, B-cell-depleted T cells, or PBMCs.

In the study's own analysis: By means of reference gene primer amplification, nucleated cell counts were estimated. This table comes from immunoSEQ multiplex PCR, and its TCRdb copy is limited to in-frame clones, with some not included. V, J and clone size were drawn from that table, and D and trimming were deduced from the DNA. Of 160,000 or so clones detected, roughly 90% appear once; the ten largest clones hold roughly 2.3%. The CDR3 sequence is 15 residues long. V lost 3 bases to trimming and J lost 9 bases; unmatched junction nucleotides: 11. Germline V lookup: CDR1 SGHAT, CDR2 FQNNGV. The sample taken for sequencing was peripheral blood. The receptor's source is a man aged 18-30 years with acute or convalescent COVID-19. The chain has TRBV11-2 and TRBJ2-1; 7 positions match TRBD1. The CDR3 coding sequence is TGTGCCAGCAGCTTTGACCCCGGACAGGTTGGTGAGCAGTTCTTC. It specifies CASSFDPGQVGEQFF.